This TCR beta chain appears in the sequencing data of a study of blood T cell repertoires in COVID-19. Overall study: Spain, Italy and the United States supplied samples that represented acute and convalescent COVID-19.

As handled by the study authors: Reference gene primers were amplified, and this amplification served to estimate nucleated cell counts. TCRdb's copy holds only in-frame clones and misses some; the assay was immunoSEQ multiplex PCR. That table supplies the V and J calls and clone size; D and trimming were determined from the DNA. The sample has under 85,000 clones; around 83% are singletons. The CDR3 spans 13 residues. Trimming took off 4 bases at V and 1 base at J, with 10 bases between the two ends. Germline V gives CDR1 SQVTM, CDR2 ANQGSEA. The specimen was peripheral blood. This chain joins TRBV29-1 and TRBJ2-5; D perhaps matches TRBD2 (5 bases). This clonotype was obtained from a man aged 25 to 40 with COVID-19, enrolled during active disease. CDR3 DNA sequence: TGCAGCGTTGCGGGAAGTTTCCAAGAGACCCAGTACTTC. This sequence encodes CSVAGSFQETQYF.